Listed below are T cell receptor beta chains from one sample, sequenced in a study of T cells in Graves' hyperthyroidism and ophthalmopathy. In TCRdb, the multiplex PCR reads were re-called with MiXCR into one record per CDR3 protein. The sample comprises about 300,000 distinct CDR3 sequences, roughly 19% of which are singletons, and roughly 40% rests with the top ten. What was sequenced was blood. The receptors were sampled from a man between 50 and 59 years old with Graves' ophthalmopathy. The CDR3 runs from the conserved cysteine through the conserved F or W. Fields, in order: clone size, V gene, J gene, CDR3 length, CDR3 protein. Size tells how often a clone was seen (once, few, many) or the class of an expanded clone, and some rows leave it out.

few	TRBV7-2	TRBJ2-2	16	CASRLGLAANTGELFF
NA	TRBV10-2	TRBJ2-5	13	CASSPDRVGTQYF
many	TRBV24-1	TRBJ1-1	14	CATSAAGGSTEAFF
many	TRBV28	TRBJ2-7	10	CASRGYEQYF
NA	TRBV6-5	TRBJ1-4	16	CASSYVGGQSNERLFF
many	TRBV20-1	TRBJ2-7	14	CSGQPRDTSYEQYF
few	TRBV7-2	TRBJ2-7	14	CASSRQREYYEQYF
NA	TRBV7-9	TRBJ2-1	18	CASSLELTSGRQNNEQFF
NA	TRBV28	TRBJ1-2	12	CASNGAQGGYTF
many	TRBV5-6	TRBJ2-1	14	CASSLESGPGEQFF
NA	TRBV5-1	TRBJ2-7	14	CASSLGHFSYEQYF
many	TRBV6-2/TRBV6-3	TRBJ2-2	14	CASSSGRATGELFF
many	TRBV27	TRBJ2-7	16	CASRDRASGSELQQYF
few	TRBV27	TRBJ2-7	23	CASSLRPSVGAGHLRDPIPEQYF
NA	TRBV6-5	TRBJ2-5	13	CASSYGFRETQYF
many	TRBV6-1	TRBJ2-7	15	CATLGPAGAYGEQYF
many	TRBV6-1	TRBJ1-5	15	CASRAQGVGNQPQHF
many	TRBV30	TRBJ2-3	17	CAWSGGTSGFTAGTQYF
few	TRBV5-6	TRBJ1-4	14	CASSLRQGWEKLFF
many	TRBV28	TRBJ1-2	14	CASSFGPEAYGYTF
few	TRBV20-1	TRBJ2-1	15	CSARGRGLGYNEQFF
NA	TRBV4-2	TRBJ2-7	17	CASSQDWPSGSSYEQYF
many	TRBV5-1	TRBJ2-1	16	CASSFLAGGTYNEQFF
NA	TRBV3-1	TRBJ2-5	19	CASSSRLAWGSAEKETQYF
NA	TRBV20-1	TRBJ2-1	14	CSATLAGGGNEQFF
many	TRBV28	TRBJ2-5	15	CASSTPGLPAETQYF
NA	TRBV14	TRBJ2-5	13	CASSFRDGRTQYF
NA	TRBV7-2	TRBJ2-3	13	CASSLGAGVSQYF
NA	TRBV24-1	TRBJ2-1	15	CATSATKSSYNEQFF
few	TRBV5-4	TRBJ2-3	15	CASSAGTLSTDTQYF
many	TRBV2	TRBJ2-2	17	CASSVLPGGVSTGELFF
NA	TRBV20-1	TRBJ2-6	15	CSAGTGNSGANVLTF
NA	TRBV6-2/TRBV6-3	TRBJ1-1	16	CASSYGRGAVGTEAFF
many	TRBV30	TRBJ2-2	17	CAWRPLASALRTGELFF
many	TRBV5-1	TRBJ1-6	16	CASSLNRGQPNSPLHF
NA	TRBV5-1	TRBJ2-1	15	CASSLGLAGGREQFF
NA	TRBV6-2/TRBV6-3	TRBJ1-5	15	CASSTSGTGRQPQHF
few	TRBV7-8	TRBJ2-2	17	CASSLAPSGRWTGELFF
many	TRBV7-9	TRBJ2-7	16	CASSSGTGGTSYEQYF
NA	TRBV18	TRBJ2-1	14	CAGSLMGLADEQFF
NA	TRBV18	TRBJ1-3	16	CASSPGTASSGNTIYF